This entry describes one TCR beta chain. The data belong to a study of blood T cell repertoires in COVID-19. As for the study in general: Samples taken during acute and convalescent COVID-19 were collected in the United States, Italy and Spain. PBMCs, B-cell-depleted T cells, or T cells were the source of the cDNA or gDNA that made up the material.

Original handling: Nucleated cell counts were estimated from reference gene primer amplification. TCRdb keeps only in-frame clones here, not all; method: immunoSEQ multiplex PCR. V and J calls and clone size are those listed in that table; D and trimming were worked out from the DNA. The sample carries some 150,000 clones, roughly nine tenths recorded once. V shed 6 bases, J shed 3 bases, and the junction held 3 bases outside the gene matches. Germline CDR1 and CDR2: MNHEY and SVGAGI. The CDR3 contains 13 residues. The specimen sequenced was peripheral blood. The clonotype originates from a man in his 60s with acute or convalescent COVID-19. The chain carries TRBV6-5 and TRBJ2-3; 7 bases agree with TRBD1. CDR3 in DNA: TGTGCCAGCAGACGACAGGGAACAGATACGCAGTATTTT. This encodes CASRRQGTDTQYF.